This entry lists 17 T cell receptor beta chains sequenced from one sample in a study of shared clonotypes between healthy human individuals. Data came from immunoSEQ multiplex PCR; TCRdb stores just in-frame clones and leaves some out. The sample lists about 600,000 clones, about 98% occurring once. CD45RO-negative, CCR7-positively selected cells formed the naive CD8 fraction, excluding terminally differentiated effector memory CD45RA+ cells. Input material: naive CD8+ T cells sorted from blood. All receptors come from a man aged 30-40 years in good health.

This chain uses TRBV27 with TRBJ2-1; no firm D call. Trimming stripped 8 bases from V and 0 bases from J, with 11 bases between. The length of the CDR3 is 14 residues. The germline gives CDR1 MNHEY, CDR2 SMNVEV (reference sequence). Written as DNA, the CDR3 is TGTGCCAGCGGAAGACGAAACTCCTACAATGAGCAGTTCTTC. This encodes CASGRRNSYNEQFF.

The DNA of the CDR3 is TGCAGTGCTAGTATTAGCGGGGAGCAGTACTTC. Protein sequence: CSASISGEQYF. J is TRBJ2-7 and V is TRBV20-1; TRBD2 matches at 7 bases. The V segment lost 3 bases and the J segment 7 bases; nucleotides outside the gene matches: 3. The CDR3 consists of 11 residues. Germline CDR1 and CDR2: DFQATT and SNEGSKA (reference sequence).

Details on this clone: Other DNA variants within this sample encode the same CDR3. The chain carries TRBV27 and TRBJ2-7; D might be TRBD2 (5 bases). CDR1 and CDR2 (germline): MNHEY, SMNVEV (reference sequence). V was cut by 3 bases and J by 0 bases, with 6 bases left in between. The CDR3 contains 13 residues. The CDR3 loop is CASSFGVSYEQYF. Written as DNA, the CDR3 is TGTGCCAGCAGTTTCGGGGTCTCCTACGAGCAGTACTTC.

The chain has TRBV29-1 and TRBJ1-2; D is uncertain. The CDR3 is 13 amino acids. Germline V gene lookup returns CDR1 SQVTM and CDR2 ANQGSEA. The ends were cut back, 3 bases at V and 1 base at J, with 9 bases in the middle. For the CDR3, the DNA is TGCAGCGTTGATTACGGACTTAACTATGGCTACACCTTC. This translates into CSVDYGLNYGYTF.

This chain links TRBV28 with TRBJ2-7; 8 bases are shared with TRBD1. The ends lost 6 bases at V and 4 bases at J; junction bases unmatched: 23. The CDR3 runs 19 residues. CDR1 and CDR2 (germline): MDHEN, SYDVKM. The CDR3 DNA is TGTGCCAGCAGATGCCAACCCGTCACCGGGACAGGTGACGGATACGAGCAGTACTTC. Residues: CASRCQPVTGTGDGYEQYF.

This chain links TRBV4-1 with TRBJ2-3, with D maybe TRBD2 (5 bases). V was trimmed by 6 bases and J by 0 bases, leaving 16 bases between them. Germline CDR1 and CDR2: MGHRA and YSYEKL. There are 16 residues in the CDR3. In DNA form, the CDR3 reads TGCGCCAGCAGACCTAGAGCGGAATCTAGCACAGATACGCAGTATTTT. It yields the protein CASRPRAESSTDTQYF.

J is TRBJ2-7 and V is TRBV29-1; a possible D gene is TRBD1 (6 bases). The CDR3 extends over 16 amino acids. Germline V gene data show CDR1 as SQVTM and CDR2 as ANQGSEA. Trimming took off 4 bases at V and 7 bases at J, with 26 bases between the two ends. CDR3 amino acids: CSVGRPPGQAITEQYF. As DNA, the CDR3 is TGCAGCGTTGGCCGACCCCCGGGACAAGCCATTACGGAGCAGTACTTC.

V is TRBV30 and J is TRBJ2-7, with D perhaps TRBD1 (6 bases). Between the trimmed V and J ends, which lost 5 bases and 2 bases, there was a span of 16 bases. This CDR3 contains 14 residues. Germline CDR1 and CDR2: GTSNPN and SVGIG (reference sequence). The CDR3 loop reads CAWCQMTGAYEQYF. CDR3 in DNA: TGTGCCTGGTGTCAAATGACAGGAGCCTACGAGCAGTACTTC. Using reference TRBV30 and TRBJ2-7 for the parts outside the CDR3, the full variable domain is SQTIHQWPATLVQPVGSPLSLECTVEGTSNPNLYWYRQAAGRGLQLLFYSVGIGQISSEVPQNLSASRPQDRQFILSSKKLLLSDSGFYLCAWCQMTGAYEQYFGPGTRLTVT.

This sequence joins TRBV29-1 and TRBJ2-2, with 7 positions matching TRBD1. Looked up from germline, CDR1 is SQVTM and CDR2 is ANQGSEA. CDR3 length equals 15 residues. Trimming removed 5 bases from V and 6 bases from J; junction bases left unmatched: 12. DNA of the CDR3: TGCAGCGTTACCACAGGGGAGAGGTATCCCGGGGAGCTGTTTTTT. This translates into CSVTTGERYPGELFF.

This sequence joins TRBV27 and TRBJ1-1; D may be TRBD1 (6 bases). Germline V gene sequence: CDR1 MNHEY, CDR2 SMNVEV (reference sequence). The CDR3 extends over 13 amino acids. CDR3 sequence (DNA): TGTGGTACAGGGAAGACTATGAACACTGAAGCTTTCTTT. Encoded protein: CGTGKTMNTEAFF.

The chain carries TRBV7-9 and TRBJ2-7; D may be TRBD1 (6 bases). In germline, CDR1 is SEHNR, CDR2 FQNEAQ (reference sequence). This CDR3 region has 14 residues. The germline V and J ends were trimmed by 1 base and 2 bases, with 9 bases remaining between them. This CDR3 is CASSLGTATYEQYF. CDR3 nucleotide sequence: TGTGCCAGCAGCTTAGGGACAGCTACCTACGAGCAGTACTTC.

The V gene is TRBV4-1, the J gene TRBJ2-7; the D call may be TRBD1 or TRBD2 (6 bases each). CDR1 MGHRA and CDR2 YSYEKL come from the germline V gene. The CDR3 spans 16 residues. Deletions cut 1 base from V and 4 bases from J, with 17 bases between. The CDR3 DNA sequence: TGCGCCAGCAGCCAAGTCTGGCCGGGGGCGGAATACGAGCAGTACTTC. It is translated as CASSQVWPGAEYEQYF.

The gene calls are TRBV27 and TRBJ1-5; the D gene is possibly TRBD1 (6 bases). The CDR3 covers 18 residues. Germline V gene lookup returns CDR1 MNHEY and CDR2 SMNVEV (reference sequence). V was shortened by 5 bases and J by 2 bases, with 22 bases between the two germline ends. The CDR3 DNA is TGTGCCAGCAGTCCCTCAGGGGTTACCCTTGAAGGCAATCAGCCCCAGCATTTT. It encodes CASSPSGVTLEGNQPQHF.

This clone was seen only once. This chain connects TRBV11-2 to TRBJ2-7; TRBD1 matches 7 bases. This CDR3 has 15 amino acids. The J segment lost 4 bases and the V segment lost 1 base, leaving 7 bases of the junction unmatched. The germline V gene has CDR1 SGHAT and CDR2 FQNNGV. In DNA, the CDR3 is TGTGCCAGCAGCTTAGCCCAGACAGGGTGGTACGAGCAGTACTTC. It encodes CASSLAQTGWYEQYF.

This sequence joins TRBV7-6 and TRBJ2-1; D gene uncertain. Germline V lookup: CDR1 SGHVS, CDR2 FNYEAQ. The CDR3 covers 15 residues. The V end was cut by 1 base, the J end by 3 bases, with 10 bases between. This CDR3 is CASSLVKLGYNEQFF. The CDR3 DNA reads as TGTGCCAGCAGCTTAGTCAAGCTGGGCTACAATGAGCAGTTCTTC.

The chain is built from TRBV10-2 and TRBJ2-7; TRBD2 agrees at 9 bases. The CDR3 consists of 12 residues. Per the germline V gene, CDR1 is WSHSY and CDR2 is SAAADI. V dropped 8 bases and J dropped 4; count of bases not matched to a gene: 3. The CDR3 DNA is TGCGCCAGCTCTAGCGGGGTTTACGAGCAGTACTTC. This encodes CASSSGVYEQYF.

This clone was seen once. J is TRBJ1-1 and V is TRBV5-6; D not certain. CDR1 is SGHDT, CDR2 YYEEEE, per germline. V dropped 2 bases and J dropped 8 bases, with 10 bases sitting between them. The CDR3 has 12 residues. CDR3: CASSLPKGEAFF. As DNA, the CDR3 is TGTGCCAGCAGCTTACCAAAAGGCGAAGCTTTCTTT.